This record looks at one T cell receptor (beta chain) sequence and its context. The data were taken from a study of blood T cell repertoires in COVID-19. Original processing notes: Amplifying reference gene primers gave estimates of nucleated cell counts. Repertoires were generated with immunoSEQ multiplex PCR, while TCRdb's copy carries only in-frame clones and drops some. V, J and clone size derive from that table, while D and trimming were established from the DNA sequence. The data contain about 15,000 clones, 88% of them singletons. V lost 4 bases, J lost 1 base, and 9 bases lay in between. Germline assignment: CDR1 SNHLY and CDR2 FYNNEI. CDR3 length: 14 residues.

The sequence derives from a human donor in a cohort sampled during active COVID-19. The chain uses TRBV2 and TRBJ2-3; no reliable D call. Sequences were obtained from peripheral blood. CDR3 residues: CASSVEQGTDTQYF. In DNA, the CDR3 is TGTGCCAGCAGTGTCGAGCAGGGCACAGATACGCAGTATTTT. The entire variable domain, with the rest obtained from reference TRBV2 and TRBJ2-3, is as follows: EPEVTQTPSHQVTQMGQEVILRCVPISNHLYFYWYRQILGQKVEFLVSFYNNEISEKSEIFDDQFSVERPDGSNFTLKIRSTKLEDSAMYFCASSVEQGTDTQYFGPGTRLTVL.